Following are 22 T cell receptor beta chains from one sample sequenced in a study of post-analysis software for immune sequencing data. Regarding the study as a whole: Roughly five TRBV segments were significantly more frequent in patients than in controls. TRBV5-6, TRBV5-1 and TRBV20-1 were among these segments.

These receptors have no identified antigens. Every TCR beta cDNA library bore unique molecular identifiers. Each CDR3 protein gets one entry after TCRdb re-called the PCR reads with MiXCR. The table includes around 400,000 distinct CDR3 sequences, 39% detected once. What was sequenced was blood. Receptor source: a girl aged 2 to 10 with multiple sclerosis.

The chain has TRBV10-3 and TRBJ1-2, with TRBD1 matching 11 bases. This CDR3 is 14 amino acids long. Germline V gene data show CDR1 as ENHRY and CDR2 as SYGVKD. The V gene end was trimmed by 8 bases and the J gene end by 7 bases; junction bases not matched to a gene: 9. The CDR3 loop is CAIQKGQGAGGYTF. The CDR3 nucleotides read TGTGCCATCCAAAAAGGACAGGGGGCGGGTGGCTACACCTTC.

J is TRBJ1-5 and V is TRBV5-6; D is unresolved. The ends were cut back, 4 bases at V and 7 bases at J, with 9 bases in the middle. Germline values: CDR1 SGHDT, CDR2 YYEEEE. This CDR3 has 12 amino acids. Written as DNA, the CDR3 is TGTGCCAGCAGCGTCGGAAGGCAGCCCCAGCATTTT. Its protein product is CASSVGRQPQHF.

The V call is TRBV5-1, the J call TRBJ2-4, with D perhaps TRBD1 or TRBD2 (6 bases each). The V and J ends lost 0 bases and 9 bases respectively, with 13 bases between them. Germline CDR1 is SGHRS and CDR2 is YFSETQ. The CDR3 has 14 amino acids. The DNA of the CDR3 is TGCGCCAGCAGCTTGGAGGGGGAGGTCGGCATTCAGTACTTC. Its protein product is CASSLEGEVGIQYF.

The rearrangement joins TRBV20-1 to TRBJ2-1; D ambiguous. The V gene's germline CDR1 is DFQATT and CDR2 SNEGSKA (reference sequence). Trimming shortened V by 4 bases and J by 8 bases, and 12 bases separated the two germline ends. The CDR3 contains 12 residues. The chain's CDR3 is CSATLKLDEQFF. Written as DNA, the CDR3 is TGCAGTGCTACACTGAAGTTGGATGAGCAGTTCTTC.

The table lists this clonotype with a few counts. The junction shows a germline mismatch at one end, possibly a read error. The chain employs TRBV10-3 and TRBJ1-2; D ambiguous. Germline-derived CDR1 and CDR2 are ENHRY and SYGVKD. The CDR3 contains 13 residues. CDR3 DNA sequence: TGTGCCATCAGTGAAGGTCGGGGAAATGGTTACACCTTC. Amino acids: CAISEGRGNGYTF.

The rearrangement uses TRBV6-5 and TRBJ1-5; 9 bases align to TRBD1. Germline loops: CDR1 MNHEY, CDR2 SVGAGI. Losses at the gene ends were 6 bases for V and 7 bases for J; bases not matched to a gene: 10. CDR3 size: 15 residues. The CDR3 coding sequence is TGTGCCAGCAGGCCGGACAGGGGTAACGGCCAGCCCCAGCATTTT. It translates to CASRPDRGNGQPQHF.

This clonotype has only one observation. The chain couples TRBV7-9 to TRBJ2-1; 9 bases fit TRBD1. Unmatched junction bases numbered 5, after V lost 10 bases and J lost 4 bases. Germline V lookup: CDR1 SEHNR, CDR2 FQNEAQ (reference sequence). The CDR3 contains 13 residues. The CDR3 region has the DNA TGTGCCATCGTCGGGACAGGGTACAATGAGCAGTTCTTC. Translating it yields CAIVGTGYNEQFF.

The gene calls are TRBV15 and TRBJ1-1, with D possibly TRBD1 on 6 matching bases. The V end was cut by 3 bases, the J end by 5 bases, with 13 bases between. This CDR3 has 14 amino acids. Germline CDR1 and CDR2: LNHNV and YYDKDF (reference sequence). As DNA, the CDR3 is TGTGCCACCAGCAGGGGAAAGAGGGGGACTGAAGCTTTCTTT. It yields the protein CATSRGKRGTEAFF.

This clonotype came up many times. The chain combines TRBV4-3 with TRBJ2-5, with D tentatively TRBD1 (6 bases). The CDR3 sequence is 15 residues long. Germline values: CDR1 LGHNA, CDR2 YSLEER. Trimming cost V 0 bases and J 5 bases, with 13 bases left between them. CDR3 DNA: TGCGCCAGCAGCCAAGAAGGGGGTAAAATGGAGACCCAGTACTTC. Encoded protein: CASSQEGGKMETQYF.

This clonotype has more than one count but fewer than ten. The chain couples TRBV9 to TRBJ2-1; 11 positions match TRBD1. J gave up 8 bases and V 3 bases, and 4 bases lay outside the gene matches. This CDR3 region has 14 residues. CDR1 and CDR2 from the germline V gene are SGDLS and YYNGEE. In DNA, the CDR3 is TGTGCCAGCAGCGAGGGGACAGGGGGGTATGAGCAGTTCTTC. It yields the protein CASSEGTGGYEQFF.

V usage is TRBV27 and J usage is TRBJ2-7; D is ambiguous. Trimming pared 6 bases from V and 3 bases from J, leaving 6 bases between. CDR1 is MNHEY, CDR2 SMNVEV, per germline (reference sequence). CDR3 length: 11 amino acids. In DNA form, the CDR3 reads TGTGCCAGCAGGTCCCGCTACGAGCAGTACTTC. This gives the protein CASRSRYEQYF.

Concerning this clonotype itself: A read error may produce the germline difference seen at one junction end. This sequence joins TRBV5-6 and TRBJ2-3; D is possibly TRBD1 (5 bases). This CDR3 has 15 residues. Looked up from germline, CDR1 is SGHDT and CDR2 is YYEEEE. CDR3 DNA sequence: TGTGCCAGCAGCGTAGACAGTTTTAGCACAGGTACGCAGTATTTT. Its translation: CASSVDSFSTGTQYF.

V gene TRBV5-5 combines with J gene TRBJ2-1; 7 positions agree with TRBD1. The V and J ends lost 0 bases and 8 bases, in that order; junction bases with no gene match: 17. The CDR3 consists of 18 residues. Germline V gives CDR1 SGHKS, CDR2 YYEKEE (reference sequence). CDR3 sequence: CASSLGPVRTPTGDEQFF. CDR3 coding DNA: TGTGCCAGCAGCTTGGGCCCCGTTAGGACACCCACAGGGGATGAGCAGTTCTTC.

V usage is TRBV20-1 and J usage is TRBJ2-7; 9 bases map to TRBD1. This CDR3 has 13 amino acids. V dropped 3 bases and J dropped 7; count of bases not matched to a gene: 7. The germline gives CDR1 DFQATT, CDR2 SNEGSKA (reference sequence). As DNA, the CDR3 is TGCAGTGCTAGTCGGACAGGGGCGGAAGAGCAGTACTTC. Its protein product is CSASRTGAEEQYF.

In its sample, this clonotype was seen a few times. The genes are TRBV20-1 and TRBJ2-1, with D perhaps matching TRBD1 (5 bases). The CDR3 totals 14 residues. Trimming took off 5 bases at V and 8 bases at J, with 19 bases between the two ends. Germline CDR1 is DFQATT and CDR2 is SNEGSKA (reference sequence). The CDR3 nucleotides are TGCAGTGCTGGTGGGATGTCAGGGTGGGATGAGCAGTTCTTC. Amino acids: CSAGGMSGWDEQFF.

The rearrangement links TRBV12-3 or TRBV12-4 to TRBJ2-4; the match to TRBD2 covers 10 bases. The CDR3 has 16 residues. J lost 3 bases, V lost 5 bases, and 7 bases had no gene match. The CDR3 loop is CASSPGTSVIKNIQYF. The CDR3 DNA reads TGTGCCAGCAGTCCCGGGACTAGCGTCATCAAAAACATTCAGTACTTC.

The chain couples TRBV7-2 to TRBJ2-7; D might be TRBD2 (6 bases). There are 13 residues in the CDR3. V was shortened by 1 base and J by 5 bases, with 9 bases between the two germline ends. Germline lookup yields CDR1 SGHTA and CDR2 FQGNSA. CDR3 loop: CASSLDTGDEQYF. DNA of the CDR3: TGTGCCAGCAGCTTAGATACGGGGGACGAGCAGTACTTC.

The chain combines TRBV6-2 or TRBV6-3 with TRBJ1-2; D uncertain. V was clipped by 6 bases and J by 9 bases, with 14 bases between them. This CDR3 has 12 amino acids. Germline V lookup: CDR1 MNHEY, CDR2 SVGEGT. In DNA form, the CDR3 reads TGTGCCAGCAGATCTATGGGGTTTAGCTACACCTTC. Protein: CASRSMGFSYTF.

The V and J genes are TRBV20-1 and TRBJ1-5, with 9 positions matching TRBD1. The CDR3 is 15 residues long. Germline CDR1 DFQATT, CDR2 SNEGSKA (reference sequence). Germline trimming cut 6 bases from V and 3 bases from J; bases unmatched to any gene: 9. The CDR3: CSARRTGVNNQPQHF. The CDR3 bases are TGCAGTGCCCGGAGGACAGGGGTGAACAATCAGCCCCAGCATTTT.

This chain uses TRBV4-2 with TRBJ1-5, with 9 bases aligning to TRBD1. Germline values: CDR1 LGHNA, CDR2 YNFKEQ. There are 15 residues in the CDR3. The J segment lost 5 bases and the V segment lost 2 bases, leaving 4 bases of the junction unmatched. This chain's CDR3 is CASSQRTGDHQPQHF. The DNA of the CDR3 is TGTGCCAGCAGCCAAAGGACAGGGGACCATCAGCCCCAGCATTTT.

This clonotype was observed a handful of times. The V gene is TRBV10-3, the J gene TRBJ2-7; perhaps TRBD2 as D (5 bases). The germline V gene has CDR1 ENHRY and CDR2 SYGVKD. V lost 4 bases, J lost 6 bases, and 22 bases lay in between. CDR3 length: 16 residues. The CDR3 sequence: CAISVRSASPPGEQYF. In DNA form, the CDR3 reads TGTGCCATCAGTGTTCGATCCGCTAGCCCCCCGGGCGAGCAGTACTTC.

Only a few counts were recorded for this clonotype. The rearrangement joins TRBV5-5 to TRBJ2-4; no reliable D call. V was trimmed by 0 bases and J by 0 bases, leaving 10 bases between them. This CDR3 spans 16 amino acids. Looked up from germline, CDR1 is SGHKS and CDR2 is YYEKEE (reference sequence). CDR3 coding DNA: TGTGCCAGCAGCTTGGAAGTCAACCGAGCCAAAAACATTCAGTACTTC. Residues: CASSLEVNRAKNIQYF.